The rows below give T cell receptor beta chains drawn from one sample of a study. TCRdb redid the calling of the RT-PCR reads with MiXCR, one entry per CDR3 protein. This sample has more than 600,000 distinct CDR3 sequences, with approximately 15% found just once. Source material: memory CD4+ T cells from blood. The receptor source for this set is a female donor in good health, serving as a healthy control. Each CDR3 is given with its conserved first and last residue. D genes are given only for firm matches. Expanded clones are given a class, and other clones once, few, many or no size at all.

>TRBJ1-2|TRBD1|TRBV28|.
TGTGCCAGCAGTGAGATACAGGGGGGCTACACCTTC
CASSEIQGGYTF
>TRBJ1-4|TRBD1|TRBV6-1|few
TGTGCCAGCCGGCGACAGGGCGCCGAAAAACTGTTTTTT
CASRRQGAEKLFF
>TRBJ2-1|.|TRBV5-1|many
TGCGCCAGCAGCTTGGCCAGCGAGACTTACAATGAGCAGTTCTTC
CASSLASETYNEQFF
>TRBJ1-6|.|TRBV6-5|few
TGTGCCAGCAGTTACTGGTCAGGGGCAAGTTCACCCCTCCACTTT
CASSYWSGASSPLHF
>TRBJ1-6|.|TRBV3-1|.
TGTGCCAGCAGCCAAGGCGGGGCGGATTCACCCCTCCACTTT
CASSQGGADSPLHF
>TRBJ1-2|.|TRBV12-3/TRBV12-4|.
TGTGCCAGCTCTAACATGCGGGAGGGTGGGGACGGCTACACCTTC
CASSNMREGGDGYTF
>TRBJ1-2|TRBD1|TRBV24-1|few
TGTGCCACCAGTGACCGCACTGGACAGGGGGCGCATGGCTACACCTTC
CATSDRTGQGAHGYTF
>TRBJ1-3|.|TRBV10-3|many
TGTGCCATCAGTGAAGGTGTCAGGGGAAACACCATATATTTT
CAISEGVRGNTIYF
>TRBJ2-5|.|TRBV5-1|few
TGCGCCAGCAGGGTGGGGAACAGGGTTCAAGAGACCCAGTACTTC
CASRVGNRVQETQYF
>TRBJ1-5|TRBD1|TRBV12-3/TRBV12-4|.
TGTGCCAGCAGTACGGGACAGGCCGTTGGGCCCCAGCATTTT
CASSTGQAVGPQHF
>TRBJ2-1|.|TRBV5-6|many
TGTGCCACCACATACCGCTTTGGGGGGACTTACTATGAGCAGTTCTTC
CATTYRFGGTYYEQFF
>TRBJ2-1|.|TRBV5-1|many
TGCGCCAGCAGCCTACCCCCTTTAGGGGGACTCCACAATGAGCAGTTCTTC
CASSLPPLGGLHNEQFF
>TRBJ1-5|.|TRBV20-1|few
TGCAGTGGTGGCCAGGGCGATCAGCCCCAGCATTTT
CSGGQGDQPQHF
>TRBJ2-1|.|TRBV25-1|few
TGTGCCAGCAGTGAATACCGGGGGGCTAACAATGAGCAGTTCTTC
CASSEYRGANNEQFF
>TRBJ2-3|TRBD2|TRBV29-1|many
TGCAGCGGCAGACTAGCGGGAGAAGATACGCAGTATTTT
CSGRLAGEDTQYF
>TRBJ1-1|.|TRBV5-1|.
TGCGCCAGCAGCTTGGCCGGGTCTGCTTTGAACACTGAAGCTTTCTTT
CASSLAGSALNTEAFF